This T cell receptor beta chain emerged from a study of blood T cell repertoires in COVID-19. At the level of the study: Sites across the United States, Italy and Spain contributed samples from acute and convalescent COVID-19. T cells, B-cell-depleted T cells, or PBMCs supplied cDNA or gDNA.

In the authors' methods: Reference gene primer amplification in the assay estimated nucleated cell counts. Method: immunoSEQ multiplex PCR; TCRdb's copy keeps in-frame clones and lacks some. That table furnishes V, J and clone size, whereas the DNA furnished D and trimming. Here the sample spans under 85,000 clones, around three quarters being singletons. The CDR3 totals 16 residues. CDR1 is LGHDT, CDR2 YNNKEL, per germline (reference sequence). V trimming: 4 bases; J trimming: 5 bases; junction bases outside the gene matches: 8. Sequenced: peripheral blood. The gene calls are TRBV3-1 (or the pseudogene TRBV3-2) and TRBJ2-2, with TRBD2 matching 9 bases. The TCR comes from a woman aged 80 or over with active or convalescent COVID-19. The CDR3 protein is CASSRAGLAGTGELFF. The CDR3 region has the DNA TGTGCCAGCAGCCGAGCGGGGCTAGCGGGGACCGGGGAGCTGTTTTTT.